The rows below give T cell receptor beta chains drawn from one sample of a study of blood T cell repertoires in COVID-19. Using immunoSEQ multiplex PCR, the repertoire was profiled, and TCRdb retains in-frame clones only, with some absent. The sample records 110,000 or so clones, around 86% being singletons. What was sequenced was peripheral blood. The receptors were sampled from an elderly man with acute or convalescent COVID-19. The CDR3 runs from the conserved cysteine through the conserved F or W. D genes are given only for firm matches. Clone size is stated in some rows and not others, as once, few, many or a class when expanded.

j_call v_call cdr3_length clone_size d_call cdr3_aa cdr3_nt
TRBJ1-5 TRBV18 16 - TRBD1 CASSPQQGVGNQPQHF TGTGCCAGCTCACCACAACAGGGGGTAGGCAATCAGCCCCAGCATTTT
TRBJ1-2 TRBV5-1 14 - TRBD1 CASGTRDSYGGYTF TGCGCCAGCGGTACGCGGGACAGTTATGGCGGCTACACCTTC
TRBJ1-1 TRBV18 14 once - CASSPQGGNTEAFF TGTGCCAGCTCACCACAGGGAGGGAACACTGAAGCTTTCTTT
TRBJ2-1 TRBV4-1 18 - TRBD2 CASSQDIPGGRTYNEQFF TGCGCCAGCAGCCAAGATATCCCTGGCGGGAGAACATACAATGAGCAGTTCTTC
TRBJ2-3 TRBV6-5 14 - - CASRRRVPTDTQYF TGTGCCAGCAGACGCAGGGTACCCACAGATACGCAGTATTTT
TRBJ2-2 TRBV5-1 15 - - CASSFGRLNTGELFF TGCGCCAGCAGCTTCGGGAGACTGAACACCGGGGAGCTGTTTTTT
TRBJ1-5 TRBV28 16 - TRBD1 CASSVRGTGYNQPQHF TGTGCCAGCAGTGTAAGGGGGACAGGGTACAATCAGCCCCAGCATTTT
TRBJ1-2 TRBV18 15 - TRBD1 CASSPGGRGSYGYTF TGTGCCAGCTCACCAGGCGGCAGGGGGAGCTATGGCTACACCTTC
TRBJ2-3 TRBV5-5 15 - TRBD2 CASSFSGLDTDTQYF TGTGCCAGCAGCTTTTCGGGACTAGATACAGATACGCAGTATTTT
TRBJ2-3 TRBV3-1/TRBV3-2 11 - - CASSHLDTQYF TGTGCCAGCAGCCATCTAGATACGCAGTATTTT
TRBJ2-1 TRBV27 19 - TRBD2 CASSPRTSGRTGSYNEQFF TGTGCCAGCAGTCCCCGGACTAGCGGGAGGACCGGCTCCTACAATGAGCAGTTCTTC
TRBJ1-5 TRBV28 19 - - CASSHRGGRTQYSNQPQHF TGTGCCAGCAGCCACCGGGGGGGTCGAACACAATATAGCAATCAGCCCCAGCATTTT
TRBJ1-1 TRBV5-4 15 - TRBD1 CASSAGTGFGTEAFF TGTGCCAGCAGCGCCGGGACAGGGTTTGGCACTGAAGCTTTCTTT
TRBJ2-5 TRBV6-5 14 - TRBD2 CASRRTSEGETQYF TGTGCCAGCAGGCGGACTAGCGAGGGAGAGACCCAGTACTTC
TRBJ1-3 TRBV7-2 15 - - CASSSPPSSGNTIYF TGTGCCAGCAGCTCACCCCCCAGCTCTGGAAACACCATATATTTT
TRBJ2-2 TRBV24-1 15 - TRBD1 CATSGTGGFTGELFF TGTGCCACCAGTGGTACAGGGGGCTTCACCGGGGAGCTGTTTTTT
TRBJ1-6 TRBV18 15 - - CASSPETGGNSPLHF TGTGCCAGCTCACCAGAGACAGGAGGTAATTCACCCCTCCACTTT
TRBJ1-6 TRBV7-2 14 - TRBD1 CASGDNRGNSPLHF TGTGCCAGCGGCGACAACAGGGGTAATTCACCCCTCCACTTT
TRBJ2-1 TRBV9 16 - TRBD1 CASRGQSSEIYNEQFF TGTGCCAGCAGGGGACAGAGCTCCGAAATCTACAATGAGCAGTTCTTC
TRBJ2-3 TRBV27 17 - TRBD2 CASSSYPPGGPTDTQYF TGTGCCAGCAGTTCCTACCCCCCGGGAGGCCCCACAGATACGCAGTATTTT
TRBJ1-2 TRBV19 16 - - CASSPGIGFTFYGYTF TGTGCCAGTAGTCCCGGGATAGGATTCACCTTCTATGGCTACACCTTC
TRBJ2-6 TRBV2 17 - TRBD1 CASRPGQAISGANVLTF TGTGCCAGCAGGCCGGGACAGGCGATCTCTGGGGCCAACGTCCTGACTTTC
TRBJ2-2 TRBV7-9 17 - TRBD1 CASSKSTGGGHTGELFF TGTGCCAGCAGCAAATCTACAGGGGGCGGGCACACCGGGGAGCTGTTTTTT
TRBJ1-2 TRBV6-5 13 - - CASSRGGIYGYTF TGTGCCAGCAGTAGGGGGGGGATCTATGGCTACACCTTC
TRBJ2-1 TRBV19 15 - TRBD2 CATLTSGSSYNEQFF TGTGCCACTCTGACTAGCGGTAGCTCCTACAATGAGCAGTTCTTC
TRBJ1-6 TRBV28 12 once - CASSGGPAPLHF TGTGCCAGCAGCGGAGGGCCTGCACCCCTCCACTTT
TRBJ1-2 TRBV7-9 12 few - CASSLEAGAYTF TGTGCCAGCAGCTTAGAGGCAGGGGCATACACCTTC
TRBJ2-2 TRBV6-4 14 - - CASSTGQYTGELFF TGTGCCAGCAGTACCGGACAGTACACCGGGGAGCTGTTTTTT
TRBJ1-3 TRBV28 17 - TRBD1 CASTLAGTATSGNTIYF TGTGCCAGCACCCTCGCCGGGACAGCAACTTCTGGAAACACCATATATTTT
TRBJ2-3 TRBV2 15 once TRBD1 CASRGQGLGTDTQYF TGTGCCAGCAGGGGACAGGGGCTAGGCACAGATACGCAGTATTTT
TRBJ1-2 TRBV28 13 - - CASSPGGRNGYTF TGTGCCAGCAGTCCCGGGGGGCGGAATGGCTACACCTTC
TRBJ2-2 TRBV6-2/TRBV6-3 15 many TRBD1 CASSYSYRGGGELFF TGTGCCAGCAGTTACTCCTACAGGGGTGGCGGGGAGCTGTTTTTT
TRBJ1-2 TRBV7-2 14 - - CASSSGGVNYGYTF TGTGCCAGCAGCTCTGGAGGAGTGAACTATGGCTACACCTTC
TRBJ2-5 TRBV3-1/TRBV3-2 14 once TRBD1 CASSPSGGKETQYF TGTGCCAGCAGCCCATCAGGGGGCAAAGAGACCCAGTACTTC
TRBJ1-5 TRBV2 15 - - CASRRRAGENQPQHF TGTGCCAGCAGAAGGCGGGCAGGGGAAAATCAGCCCCAGCATTTT
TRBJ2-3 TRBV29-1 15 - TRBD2 CSANLAGGVTDTQYF TGCAGCGCAAATCTAGCGGGAGGGGTCACAGATACGCAGTATTTT
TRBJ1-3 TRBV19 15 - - CASSSGHFSGNTIYF TGTGCCAGTAGTTCGGGACATTTCTCTGGAAACACCATATATTTT
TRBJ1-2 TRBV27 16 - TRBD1 CASSPIKGQLNYGYTF TGTGCCAGCAGTCCAATAAAGGGACAGTTGAACTATGGCTACACCTTC
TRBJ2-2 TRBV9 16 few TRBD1 CASSVNKDRVVGELFF TGTGCCAGCAGCGTAAACAAGGACAGGGTTGTCGGGGAGCTGTTTTTT
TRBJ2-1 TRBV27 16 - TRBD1 CASSLVWDRDLREQFF TGTGCCAGCAGCTTAGTTTGGGACAGGGATTTACGGGAGCAGTTCTTC
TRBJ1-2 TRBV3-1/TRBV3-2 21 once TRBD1 CASSQEGVDRVVIEWNYGYTF TGTGCCAGCAGCCAAGAGGGAGTAGACAGGGTAGTCATCGAGTGGAACTATGGCTACACCTTC